The clone carrying this TCR beta chain came up a few times. What it binds is unknown. The data are from a study of T-cell reconstitution after alpha-beta-depleted transplantation in children. Regarding the study as a whole: The origin of alpha-beta T cells about two months after transplant was reportedly several hundred expanded graft clones. Diversity of TCRbeta at day 60 was high in some patients, arising from surviving recipient T cells and thymic progenitors. T cells produced anew were the main source of T-cell counts and diversity one year after transplant.

CDR3 size: 16 residues. Using unique molecular identifiers, the investigators prepared the TCRbeta library. TCRdb re-derived calls from the PCR reads in MiXCR, one entry per CDR3 protein. This table holds over 400,000 distinct CDR3 sequences, over 40% found once. The chain recombines TRBV21-1 with TRBJ1-2; the table assigns TRBD1, which was not confirmed against the DNA. TRBV21-1 is a listed pseudogene. Sequences were derived from PBMCs, sampled before TCRalphabeta/CD19-depleted stem cell transplant. The sequence was obtained from a girl aged 2-10 years with aplastic anemia, due to receive a stem cell transplant. Here the CDR3 reads CASSSPDKGHNYGYTF. In DNA, the CDR3 is TGTGCCAGCAGCTCTCCGGATAAGGGGCATAACTATGGCTACACCTTC.